This T cell receptor beta chain emerged from a study of cytomegalovirus exposure and HLA in healthy donors. The overall study: Out of about 179 million T cells, an earlier analysis found around 120 million unique TCR beta sequences in total.

When sampled, the donors appeared nominally healthy, though they likely had unrecorded immune exposures. PCR involved 60 Vbeta and 13 Jbeta primers. Authors' analysis steps: About 80 million unique TCR beta chains, some 9.9 million of them shared, were counted by a later analysis. TCRdb's table, derived via immunoSEQ multiplex PCR, lists solely in-frame clones and lacks some. That table gives V, J and clone size, and the DNA gave D and trimming. The sample has around 170,000 clones, more than 75% seen once. There are 15 residues in the CDR3. Losses at the gene ends were 2 bases for V and 9 bases for J; bases not matched to a gene: 11. CDR1 and CDR2 (germline): SQVTM, ANQGSEA.

V and J are TRBV29-1 and TRBJ2-1, with 9 nucleotides matching TRBD1. The TCR comes from a woman between 18 and 29 years old in good health and CMV-seronegative. Input material: PBMCs. This chain's CDR3 is CSVEFNWDRAAEQFF. The CDR3 DNA sequence: TGCAGCGTTGAATTTAATTGGGACAGGGCGGCTGAGCAGTTCTTC.